These 25 T cell receptor beta chains were sequenced from one sample in a study of T cells in tumors after PD-1 blockade. Repertoires were generated with immunoSEQ multiplex PCR, while TCRdb's copy carries only in-frame clones and drops some. In the table there are roughly 19,000 clones, about 85% of which are singletons. The material was PBMCs, obtained after anti-PD-1 therapy. The receptor set was obtained from a human donor with advanced basal cell or squamous cell carcinoma (not recorded which).

The V and J genes are TRBV19 and TRBJ1-1; D ambiguous. This CDR3 contains 13 residues. Germline V CDR1 and CDR2: LNHDA, SQIVND (reference sequence). V shed 5 bases and J shed 1 base, with 8 bases lying between them. This chain's CDR3 is CASSDTQNTEAFF. CDR3 nucleotides: TGTGCCAGTAGTGACACCCAGAACACTGAAGCTTTCTTT.

The chain couples TRBV24-1 to TRBJ2-5, with 8 nucleotides matching TRBD2. This CDR3 has 15 amino acids. Germline assignment: CDR1 KGHDR and CDR2 SFDVKD. Trimming cost V 0 bases and J 4 bases; bases outside gene matches: 3. CDR3 protein: CATSDLGGGRETQYF. The CDR3, as DNA: TGTGCCACCAGTGATTTGGGCGGGGGGCGAGAGACCCAGTACTTC.

This chain uses TRBV6-6 with TRBJ1-6, with D possibly TRBD1 on 6 matching bases. The length of the CDR3 is 15 residues. The V end lost 4 bases, the J end lost 10 bases, and 17 bases lay between the germline ends. Germline values: CDR1 MNHNY, CDR2 SVGAGI (reference sequence). The CDR3 protein is CASSSLQGWESPLHF. The CDR3 DNA follows: TGTGCCAGCAGTTCGCTACAGGGATGGGAGTCACCCCTCCACTTT.

The chain uses TRBV18 and TRBJ2-1, with 10 bases fitting TRBD1. Germline V gives CDR1 KGHSH, CDR2 LQKENI. V lost 4 bases to trimming and J lost 3 bases; unmatched junction nucleotides: 6. The length of the CDR3 is 16 residues. CDR3 loop: CASSLSRDRGYNEQFF. The CDR3 DNA reads TGTGCCAGCTCACTATCCCGGGACAGGGGCTACAATGAGCAGTTCTTC.

V is TRBV2 and J is TRBJ1-5; D gene unclear. Germline V gives CDR1 SNHLY, CDR2 FYNNEI. V was shortened by 3 bases and J by 6 bases, with 3 bases between the two germline ends. The CDR3 has 11 amino acids. CDR3 coding DNA: TGTGCCAGCAGTGACAGTCAGCCCCAGCATTTT. Its translation: CASSDSQPQHF.

The CDR3 here is CASSLAPLDEQYF. The DNA of the CDR3 is TGTGCCAGCAGCTTGGCTCCTCTGGACGAGCAGTACTTC. The chain combines TRBV5-6 with TRBJ2-7; D unresolved. V lost 0 bases to trimming and J lost 5 bases, with 9 bases between them. The CDR3 extends over 13 amino acids. Germline V gives CDR1 SGHDT, CDR2 YYEEEE. The full variable domain, completed using reference TRBV5-6 and TRBJ2-7, is DAGVTQSPTHLIKTRGQQVTLRCSPKSGHDTVSWYQQALGQGPQFIFQYYEEEERQRGNFPDRFSGHQFPNYSSELNVNALLLGDSALYLCASSLAPLDEQYFGPGTRLTVT.

This rearrangement joins TRBV5-1 to TRBJ2-7, with 9 bases that match TRBD1. CDR1 is SGHRS, CDR2 YFSETQ, per germline. The CDR3 consists of 15 residues. V lost 5 bases, J lost 4 bases, and 10 bases stayed unmatched. The CDR3 reads CASRNIGTGKYEQYF. As DNA, the CDR3 is TGCGCCAGCAGGAATATCGGGACAGGGAAATACGAGCAGTACTTC. Drawing the rest from reference TRBV5-1 and TRBJ2-7, the complete variable domain is KAGVTQTPRYLIKTRGQQVTLSCSPISGHRSVSWYQQTPGQGLQFLFEYFSETQRNKGNFPGRFSGRQFSNSRSEMNVSTLELGDSALYLCASRNIGTGKYEQYFGPGTRLTVT.

The chain recombines TRBV5-4 with TRBJ1-6; TRBD1 matches 8 bases. The CDR3 extends over 14 amino acids. CDR1 SGHNT and CDR2 YYREEE come from the germline V gene (reference sequence). J was trimmed by 5 bases and V by 4 bases; bases with no gene match: 2. The CDR3 protein is CASSRTGNNSPLHF. The CDR3 DNA reads as TGTGCCAGCAGCAGGACAGGGAATAATTCACCCCTCCACTTT.

In nucleotides, the CDR3 is TGCGCCAGCAGCTTGCGCGGCCTCCAAGAGACCCAGTACTTC. Translation: CASSLRGLQETQYF. The V call is TRBV5-1, the J call TRBJ2-5; D is uncertain. Germline CDR1 is SGHRS and CDR2 is YFSETQ. Trimming took 1 base from V and 1 from J, leaving 8 bases between them. The CDR3 runs 14 residues. The whole variable domain, filled in from reference TRBV5-1 and TRBJ2-5, reads KAGVTQTPRYLIKTRGQQVTLSCSPISGHRSVSWYQQTPGQGLQFLFEYFSETQRNKGNFPGRFSGRQFSNSRSEMNVSTLELGDSALYLCASSLRGLQETQYFGPGTRLLVL.

The chain carries TRBV18 and TRBJ2-2, with D possibly TRBD1 on 5 matching bases. This CDR3 region has 14 residues. CDR1 is KGHSH, CDR2 LQKENI, per germline. V gave up 6 bases and J gave up 6 bases, with 14 bases separating them. The CDR3 loop reads CASSPGHTAGELFF. CDR3 bases: TGTGCCAGCTCGCCCGGACACACCGCCGGGGAGCTGTTTTTT.

V and J are TRBV19 and TRBJ1-3; 8 bases are shared with TRBD1. This CDR3 comprises 14 residues. From germline, CDR1 is LNHDA and CDR2 SQIVND (reference sequence). Losses at the gene ends were 5 bases for V and 4 bases for J; bases not matched to a gene: 4. The CDR3 sequence: CASSSRGLGNTIYF. The CDR3 coding sequence is TGTGCCAGTAGTTCCAGGGGGCTCGGAAACACCATATATTTT.

The V and J genes are TRBV18 and TRBJ2-5, with D possibly matching TRBD1 (6 bases). The CDR3 length is 15 residues. Germline V gene sequence: CDR1 KGHSH, CDR2 LQKENI. V shed 4 bases and J shed 4 bases, with 16 bases lying between them. The CDR3 nucleotides are TGTGCCAGCTCACTACGTCAGGCACAGGGAGAGACCCAGTACTTC. Translated: CASSLRQAQGETQYF.

The rearrangement joins TRBV9 to TRBJ1-3; no definite D call. The CDR3 has 15 residues. Trimming stripped 4 bases from V and 2 bases from J, with 13 bases between. Germline V gene sequence: CDR1 SGDLS, CDR2 YYNGEE. The CDR3 reads CASSSTVAPGNTIYF. For the CDR3, the DNA is TGTGCCAGCAGCTCCACAGTGGCTCCTGGAAACACCATATATTTT.

The chain links TRBV2 to TRBJ1-2, with a weak D call TRBD1 (5 bases). V gave up 6 bases and J gave up 7 bases, with 12 bases separating them. CDR1 and CDR2 (germline): SNHLY, FYNNEI. This CDR3 is 12 amino acids long. DNA for the CDR3: TGTGCCAGCAGCCCCAGGGCTGCTGGCTACACCTTC. Translating it yields CASSPRAAGYTF. Variable domain in full (rest from reference TRBV2 and TRBJ1-2): EPEVTQTPSHQVTQMGQEVILRCVPISNHLYFYWYRQILGQKVEFLVSFYNNEISEKSEIFDDQFSVERPDGSNFTLKIRSTKLEDSAMYFCASSPRAAGYTFGSGTRLTVV.

This chain joins TRBV9 and TRBJ1-5; D ambiguous. Germline V gene data show CDR1 as SGDLS and CDR2 as YYNGEE. CDR3 length: 14 residues. Trimming removed 2 bases at V and 4 bases at J, with 10 bases between. CDR3 bases: TGTGCCAGCAGCGTCGGCAGCCAGAATCAGCCCCAGCATTTT. Its protein product is CASSVGSQNQPQHF. The variable domain in full, with the rest retrieved from reference TRBV9 and TRBJ1-5, is DSGVTQTPKHLITATGQRVTLRCSPRSGDLSVYWYQQSLDQGLQFLIQYYNGEERAKGNILERFSAQQFPDLHSELNLSSLELGDSALYFCASSVGSQNQPQHFGDGTRLSIL.

The chain links TRBV5-6 to TRBJ2-2; D may be TRBD1 or TRBD2 (5 bases each). The CDR3 spans 15 residues. Germline V lookup: CDR1 SGHDT, CDR2 YYEEEE. Trimming cost V 4 bases and J 7 bases, with 17 bases left between them. CDR3 sequence (DNA): TGTGCCAGCAGCAGGACACCTAGTGAGGGCGGGGAGCTGTTTTTT. Protein sequence: CASSRTPSEGGELFF.

V and J are TRBV11-2 and TRBJ1-4, with D possibly being TRBD1 (5 bases). The CDR3 is 18 residues long. Per the germline V gene, CDR1 is SGHAT and CDR2 is FQNNGV. V was cut by 4 bases and J by 3 bases, with 21 bases left in between. CDR3 in amino acids: CASSSRRPARGSNEKLFF. The CDR3 nucleotides read TGTGCCAGCAGCTCCCGTAGGCCAGCTAGGGGTTCTAATGAAAAACTGTTTTTT.

The J gene is TRBJ2-1, the V gene TRBV5-1, with D perhaps being TRBD1 or TRBD2 (6 bases each). In germline, CDR1 is SGHRS, CDR2 YFSETQ. Trimming removed 2 bases from V and 6 bases from J, with 9 bases in between. CDR3 length equals 13 residues. The CDR3 reads CASSLGGINEQFF. CDR3 coding DNA: TGCGCCAGCAGCTTAGGGGGGATCAATGAGCAGTTCTTC. Filled out from reference TRBV5-1 and TRBJ2-1, the complete variable domain reads KAGVTQTPRYLIKTRGQQVTLSCSPISGHRSVSWYQQTPGQGLQFLFEYFSETQRNKGNFPGRFSGRQFSNSRSEMNVSTLELGDSALYLCASSLGGINEQFFGPGTRLTVL.

This clone is deemed medium-sized. The gene calls are TRBV19 and TRBJ2-7, with no clear D. The V gene's germline CDR1 is LNHDA and CDR2 SQIVND (reference sequence). Between the trimmed V and J ends, which lost 5 bases and 2 bases, there was a span of 10 bases. The CDR3 has 13 residues. DNA for the CDR3: TGTGCCAGTAGTGAGCGAAATACCTACGAGCAGTACTTC. Residues: CASSERNTYEQYF.

V is TRBV28 and J is TRBJ2-3; 9 nucleotides align to TRBD2. Losses at the gene ends were 2 bases for V and 4 bases for J; bases not matched to a gene: 10. The germline V gene encodes CDR1 MDHEN and CDR2 SYDVKM. This CDR3 spans 17 amino acids. This CDR3 reads CASSLEGGREGPDTQYF. CDR3 coding DNA: TGTGCCAGCAGTTTAGAGGGCGGGCGGGAGGGCCCAGATACGCAGTATTTT.

The chain has TRBV28 and TRBJ1-1; D is unresolved. V was cut by 2 bases and J by 4 bases, with 5 bases left in between. CDR1 and CDR2 from the germline V gene are MDHEN and SYDVKM. This CDR3 comprises 12 residues. This CDR3 is CASSLEVTEAFF. CDR3 nucleotide sequence: TGTGCCAGCAGTTTAGAGGTCACTGAAGCTTTCTTT.

The chain combines TRBV19 with TRBJ2-7, with D possibly being TRBD2 (5 bases). Germline CDR1 and CDR2: LNHDA and SQIVND (reference sequence). The CDR3 contains 12 residues. Trimming left V 3 bases short and J 4 bases short, with 7 bases between. The CDR3 nucleotides read TGTGCCAGTAGTATTCCGGGGTACGAGCAGTACTTC. Protein: CASSIPGYEQYF.

This clone was seen only once. The rearrangement uses TRBV3-1 (or the pseudogene TRBV3-2) and TRBJ2-1; 9 positions match TRBD2. The germline gives CDR1 LGHDT, CDR2 YNNKEL (reference sequence). V lost 4 bases, J lost 0 bases, and 4 bases stayed unmatched. The CDR3 has 16 amino acids. The CDR3: CASSPLAGSSYNEQFF. CDR3 sequence (DNA): TGTGCCAGCAGCCCTCTAGCGGGGAGCTCCTACAATGAGCAGTTCTTC.

The genes are TRBV27 and TRBJ1-1, with unresolved D. With 3 bases removed from V and 4 bases from J, the gap between germline ends came to 9 bases. The CDR3 length is 13 residues. From germline, CDR1 is MNHEY and CDR2 SMNVEV (reference sequence). CDR3 amino acids: CASSFQGITEAFF. In DNA, the CDR3 is TGTGCCAGCAGTTTCCAAGGGATCACTGAAGCTTTCTTT.

The chain uses TRBV6-5 and TRBJ2-5; D uncertain. The CDR3 has 10 residues. Germline V lookup: CDR1 MNHEY, CDR2 SVGAGI. The CDR3 protein is CEAGQETQYF. As DNA, the CDR3 is TGTGAAGCAGGCCAAGAGACCCAGTACTTC.